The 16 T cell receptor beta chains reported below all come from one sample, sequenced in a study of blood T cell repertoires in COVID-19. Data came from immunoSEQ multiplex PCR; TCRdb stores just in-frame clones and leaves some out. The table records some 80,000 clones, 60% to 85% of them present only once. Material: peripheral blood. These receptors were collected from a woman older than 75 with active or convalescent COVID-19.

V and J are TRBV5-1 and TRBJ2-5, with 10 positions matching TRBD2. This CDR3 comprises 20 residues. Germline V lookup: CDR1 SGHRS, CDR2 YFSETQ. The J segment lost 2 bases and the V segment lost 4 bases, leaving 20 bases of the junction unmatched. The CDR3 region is CASSPGPLAGDALKQETQYF. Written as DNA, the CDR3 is TGCGCCAGCAGCCCGGGCCCCCTAGCGGGGGATGCATTGAAACAAGAGACCCAGTACTTC.

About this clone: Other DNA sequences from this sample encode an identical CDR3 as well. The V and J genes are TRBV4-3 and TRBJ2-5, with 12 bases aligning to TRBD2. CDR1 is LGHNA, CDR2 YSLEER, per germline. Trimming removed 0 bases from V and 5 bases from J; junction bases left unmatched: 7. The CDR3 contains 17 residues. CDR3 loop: CASSQDLLAGGQETQYF. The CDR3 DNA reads TGCGCCAGCAGCCAAGATCTGCTAGCGGGGGGGCAGGAGACCCAGTACTTC.

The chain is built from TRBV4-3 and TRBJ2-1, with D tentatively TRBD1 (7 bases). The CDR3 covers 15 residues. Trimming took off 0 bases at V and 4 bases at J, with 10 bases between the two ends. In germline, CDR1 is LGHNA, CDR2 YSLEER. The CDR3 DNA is TGCGCCAGCAGCCAAGACAGGGGGGCTTACAATGAGCAGTTCTTC. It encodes CASSQDRGAYNEQFF.

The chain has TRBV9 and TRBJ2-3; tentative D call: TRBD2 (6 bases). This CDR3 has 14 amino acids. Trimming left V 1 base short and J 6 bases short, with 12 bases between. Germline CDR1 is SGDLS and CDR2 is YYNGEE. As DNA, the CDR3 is TGTGCCAGCAGCGTATTAGCGGAAGCGGATACGCAGTATTTT. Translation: CASSVLAEADTQYF.

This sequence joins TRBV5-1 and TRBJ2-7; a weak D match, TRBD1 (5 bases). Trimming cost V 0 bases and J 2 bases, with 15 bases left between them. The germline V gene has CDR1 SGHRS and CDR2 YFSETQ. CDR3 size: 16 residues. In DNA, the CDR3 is TGCGCCAGCAGCTTGGATACACTCCCAGGGACCTACGAGCAGTACTTC. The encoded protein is CASSLDTLPGTYEQYF.

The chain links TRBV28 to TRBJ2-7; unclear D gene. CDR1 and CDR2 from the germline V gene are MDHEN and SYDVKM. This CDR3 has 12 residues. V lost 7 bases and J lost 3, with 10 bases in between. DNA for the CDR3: TGTGCCAGCATGCGACAACGCTACGAGCAGTACTTC. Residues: CASMRQRYEQYF.

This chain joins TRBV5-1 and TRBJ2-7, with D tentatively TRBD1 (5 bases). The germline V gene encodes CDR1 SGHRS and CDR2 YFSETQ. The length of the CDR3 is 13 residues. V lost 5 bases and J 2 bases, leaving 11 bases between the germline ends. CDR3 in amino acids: CASSGAGTYEQYF. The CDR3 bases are TGCGCCAGCAGTGGGGCAGGCACCTACGAGCAGTACTTC.

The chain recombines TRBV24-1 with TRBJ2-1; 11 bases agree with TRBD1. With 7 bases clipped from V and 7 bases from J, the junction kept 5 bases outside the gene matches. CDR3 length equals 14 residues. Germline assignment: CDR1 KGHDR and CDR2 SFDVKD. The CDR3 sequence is CATSGTGGFNEQFF. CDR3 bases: TGTGCCACCAGCGGGACAGGGGGGTTTAATGAGCAGTTCTTC.

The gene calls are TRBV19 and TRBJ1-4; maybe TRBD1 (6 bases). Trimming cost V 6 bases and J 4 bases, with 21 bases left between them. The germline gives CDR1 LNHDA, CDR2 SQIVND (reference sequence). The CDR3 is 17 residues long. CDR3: CASRTLGQGPGNEKLFF. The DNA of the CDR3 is TGTGCCAGTAGAACCCTAGGTCAGGGGCCTGGTAATGAAAAACTGTTTTTT.

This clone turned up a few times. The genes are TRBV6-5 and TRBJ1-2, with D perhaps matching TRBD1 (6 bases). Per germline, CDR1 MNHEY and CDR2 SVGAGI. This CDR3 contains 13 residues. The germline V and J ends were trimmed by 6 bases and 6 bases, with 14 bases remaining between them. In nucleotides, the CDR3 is TGTGCCAGCAGAGGACAGCCCCCCCATGGCTACACCTTC. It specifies CASRGQPPHGYTF.

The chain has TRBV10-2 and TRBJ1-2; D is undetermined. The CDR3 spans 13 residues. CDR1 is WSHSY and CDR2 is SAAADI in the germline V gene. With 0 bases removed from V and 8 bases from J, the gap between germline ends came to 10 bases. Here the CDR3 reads CASSESREQGYTF. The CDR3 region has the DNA TGCGCCAGCAGTGAGTCACGGGAACAGGGCTACACCTTC.

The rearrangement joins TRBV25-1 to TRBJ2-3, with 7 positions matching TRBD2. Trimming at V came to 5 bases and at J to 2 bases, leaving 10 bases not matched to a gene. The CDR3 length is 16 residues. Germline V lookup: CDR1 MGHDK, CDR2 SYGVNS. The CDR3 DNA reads TGTGCCAGCAGTTCCCGCCGGGGAGGGAACACAGATACGCAGTATTTT. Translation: CASSSRRGGNTDTQYF.

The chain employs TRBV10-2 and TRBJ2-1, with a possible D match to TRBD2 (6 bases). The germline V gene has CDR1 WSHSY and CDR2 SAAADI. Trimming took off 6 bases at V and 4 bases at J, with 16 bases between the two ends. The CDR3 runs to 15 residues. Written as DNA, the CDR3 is TGCGCCAGCAGGGCGGGTAGCGGACCTTACAATGAGCAGTTCTTC. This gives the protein CASRAGSGPYNEQFF.

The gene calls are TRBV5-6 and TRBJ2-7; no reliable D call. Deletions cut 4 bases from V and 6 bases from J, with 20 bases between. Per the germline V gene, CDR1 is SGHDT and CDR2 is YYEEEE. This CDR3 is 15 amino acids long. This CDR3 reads CASSQPGVVSGEQYF. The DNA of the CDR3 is TGTGCCAGCAGCCAACCCGGAGTGGTTTCGGGCGAGCAGTACTTC.

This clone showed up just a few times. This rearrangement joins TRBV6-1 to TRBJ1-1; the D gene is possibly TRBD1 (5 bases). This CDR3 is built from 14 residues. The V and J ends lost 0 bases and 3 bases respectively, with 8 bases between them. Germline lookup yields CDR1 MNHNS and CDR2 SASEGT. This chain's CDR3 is CASSEAAGYTEAFF. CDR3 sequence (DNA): TGTGCCAGCAGTGAAGCCGCAGGGTACACTGAAGCTTTCTTT.

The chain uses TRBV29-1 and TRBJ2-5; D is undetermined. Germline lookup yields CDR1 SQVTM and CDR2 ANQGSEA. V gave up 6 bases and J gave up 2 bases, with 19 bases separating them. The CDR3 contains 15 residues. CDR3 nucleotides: TGCAGCGTCCAAAAGCCCCCCCTTAGTCAAGAGACCCAGTACTTC. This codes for CSVQKPPLSQETQYF. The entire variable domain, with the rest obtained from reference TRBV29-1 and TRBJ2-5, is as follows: SAVISQKPSRDICQRGTSLTIQCQVDSQVTMMFWYRQQPGQSLTLIATANQGSEATYESGFVIDKFPISRPNLTFSTLTVSNMSPEDSSIYLCSVQKPPLSQETQYFGPGTRLLVL.